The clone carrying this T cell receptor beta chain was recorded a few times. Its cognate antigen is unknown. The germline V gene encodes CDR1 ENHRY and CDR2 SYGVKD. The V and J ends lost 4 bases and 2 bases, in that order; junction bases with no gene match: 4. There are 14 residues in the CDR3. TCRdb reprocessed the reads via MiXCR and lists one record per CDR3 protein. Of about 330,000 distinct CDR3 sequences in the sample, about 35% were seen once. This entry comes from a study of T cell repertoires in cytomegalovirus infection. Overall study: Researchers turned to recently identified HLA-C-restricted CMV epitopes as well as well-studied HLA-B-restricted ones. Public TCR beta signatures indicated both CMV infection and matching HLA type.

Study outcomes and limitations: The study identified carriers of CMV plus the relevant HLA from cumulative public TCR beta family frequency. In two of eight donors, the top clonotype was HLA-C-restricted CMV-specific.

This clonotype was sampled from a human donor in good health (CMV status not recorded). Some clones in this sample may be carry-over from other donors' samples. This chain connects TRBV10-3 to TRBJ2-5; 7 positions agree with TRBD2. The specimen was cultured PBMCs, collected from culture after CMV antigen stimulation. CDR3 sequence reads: CAISGASGQETQYF. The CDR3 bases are TGTGCCATCAGTGGAGCTAGCGGACAAGAGACCCAGTACTTC.